The 28 T cell receptor beta chains presented below share a single source sample, sequenced in a study of CD4 T cells in relation to SARS-CoV-2 and coronaviruses (TCRdb year 2021). CD4+ T cells from unexposed donors were collected before the COVID-19 pandemic (2011-2018). After less than 13 days of culture, CD4+ T cells were isolated with the EasySep CD4+ T cell isolation kit. Their target antigens are unknown. Library prep was done by the immunoSEQ multiplex PCR assay. Entries here come from immuneACCESS through TCRdb and include only in-frame sequences with V and J called. Some clones fail to appear in such tables; in the studies checked, an unresolved V gene covers under half of the shortfall, and the cause of the remainder is unknown. The sample table contains 15,000 to 20,000 clones; only one count was recorded for 75% to 85% of them. The ten largest clones represent roughly a tenth of the sample.

The sequenced sample consisted of CD4+ T cells from PBMCs, cultured in vitro. These receptor sequences come from a human donor in good health.

This clone was seen only a few times. The chain employs TRBV9 and TRBJ2-7, with TRBD1 identical over 8 bases. Germline values: CDR1 SGDLS, CDR2 YYNGEE. The CDR3 extends over 15 amino acids. The trim removed 0 bases at V and 0 bases at J, leaving 2 bases unmatched. CDR3 residues: CASSVGTGSSYEQYF. The CDR3 DNA follows: TGTGCCAGCAGCGTAGGGACAGGGAGCTCCTACGAGCAGTACTTC.

This clone was recorded a few times. V usage is TRBV7-9 and J usage is TRBJ2-7; TRBD1 matches 9 bases. With V trimmed by 1 base and J by 1 base, 5 bases remained unmatched. The CDR3 is 16 residues long. Germline CDR1 SEHNR, CDR2 FQNEAQ (reference sequence). The DNA of the CDR3 is TGTGCCAGCAGCTTAGTCGAGACAGGGGGTTCCTACGAGCAGTACTTC. Amino acids: CASSLVETGGSYEQYF.

This clone was found a few times. V gene TRBV4-1 combines with J gene TRBJ2-3; 9 bases match TRBD2. V lost 1 base to trimming and J lost 2 bases; unmatched junction nucleotides: 1. The CDR3 runs 15 residues. Germline V lookup: CDR1 MGHRA, CDR2 YSYEKL. The CDR3 reads CASSQVAGVTDTQYF. CDR3 nucleotides: TGCGCCAGCAGCCAAGTAGCGGGGGTCACAGATACGCAGTATTTT.

V is TRBV7-2 and J is TRBJ1-2; D might be TRBD1 (6 bases). The CDR3 is made up of 14 amino acids. Germline V gives CDR1 SGHTA, CDR2 FQGNSA. V lost 5 bases and J lost 6, with 16 bases in between. CDR3 protein: CASSPTAGGHGYTF. The CDR3 region has the DNA TGTGCCAGCAGCCCTACAGCGGGGGGCCATGGCTACACCTTC.

J is TRBJ1-1 and V is TRBV19; D gene uncertain. The CDR3 is 12 amino acids. Trimming took 8 bases from V and 2 from J, leaving 9 bases between them. Germline values: CDR1 LNHDA, CDR2 SQIVND (reference sequence). This CDR3 is CASRQANTEAFF. CDR3 DNA: TGTGCCAGTCGCCAGGCTAACACTGAAGCTTTCTTT.

The V and J genes are TRBV19 and TRBJ1-1; the D is unclear. Germline CDR1 is LNHDA and CDR2 is SQIVND (reference sequence). V lost 3 bases and J lost 3, with 5 bases in between. The CDR3 contains 12 residues. This CDR3 is CASSIMDTEAFF. CDR3 bases: TGTGCCAGTAGTATTATGGACACTGAAGCTTTCTTT.

The chain has TRBV6-5 and TRBJ2-2; D gene ambiguous. This CDR3 is 14 amino acids long. Trimming took off 2 bases at V and 7 bases at J, with 11 bases between the two ends. CDR1 and CDR2 from the germline V gene are MNHEY and SVGAGI. This CDR3 reads CASSYQIAIGELFF. Here the CDR3 DNA reads TGTGCCAGCAGTTACCAGATAGCAATCGGGGAGCTGTTTTTT.

The chain joins TRBV12-3 or TRBV12-4 to TRBJ2-7; D is undetermined. Trimming shortened V by 1 base and J by 6 bases, and 10 bases separated the two germline ends. The CDR3 totals 13 residues. The CDR3 DNA reads as TGTGCCAGCAGTTTAGATGGAGCGAGCGAGCAGTACTTC. Encoded protein: CASSLDGASEQYF.

V gene TRBV6-2 or TRBV6-3 combines with J gene TRBJ2-1, with D tentatively TRBD2 (6 bases). Germline assignment: CDR1 MNHEY and CDR2 SVGEGT. The V end lost 2 bases, the J end lost 1 base, and 21 bases lay between the germline ends. The CDR3 is 19 residues long. The CDR3 loop is CASSYPEEGGSDSYNEQFF. CDR3 sequence (DNA): TGTGCCAGCAGTTACCCGGAGGAGGGTGGGAGCGATTCCTACAATGAGCAGTTCTTC.

The table lists this clone with a count of one. This chain joins TRBV7-6 and TRBJ2-3; 11 nucleotides agree with TRBD2. Germline V gene sequence: CDR1 SGHVS, CDR2 FNYEAQ. CDR3 length equals 16 residues. Trimming took 2 bases from V and 8 from J; bases not matched to a gene: 9. The CDR3 region has the DNA TGTGCCAGCAGCTTATGGACTAGCGGGTCGATGGGTACGCAGTATTTT. Protein: CASSLWTSGSMGTQYF.

The chain combines TRBV19 with TRBJ1-1; D not resolved. This CDR3 region has 16 residues. The germline V gene encodes CDR1 LNHDA and CDR2 SQIVND (reference sequence). V lost 1 base to trimming and J lost 1 base, with 13 bases between them. DNA of the CDR3: TGTGCCAGTAGTATAGTCAAGTTACACGGGAACACTGAAGCTTTCTTT. Encoded protein: CASSIVKLHGNTEAFF. Combining the CDR3 with reference TRBV19 and TRBJ1-1 gives the whole variable domain DGGITQSPKYLFRKEGQNVTLSCEQNLNHDAMYWYRQDPGQGLRLIYYSQIVNDFQKGDIAEGYSVSREKKESFPLTVTSAQKNPTAFYLCASSIVKLHGNTEAFFGQGTRLTVV.

This chain uses TRBV9 with TRBJ2-5; D possibly corresponds to TRBD1 (6 bases). The germline V gene encodes CDR1 SGDLS and CDR2 YYNGEE. V was cut by 0 bases and J by 5 bases, with 11 bases left in between. This CDR3 is built from 14 residues. CDR3 amino acids: CASSVESGVETQYF. The CDR3 region has the DNA TGTGCCAGCAGCGTAGAATCAGGGGTGGAGACCCAGTACTTC.

Of note for this clone: Relative to the germline gene, one junction end is altered; a read error may explain this. This chain links TRBV7-7 with TRBJ1-3; D remains unclear. Germline V gene data show CDR1 as SSHAT and CDR2 as FNYEAQ (reference sequence). The CDR3 has 14 residues. CDR3 coding DNA: TGTGCTAGCAGCTTAGACGGACTCGGAAACACCATATATTTT. Its translation is CASSLDGLGNTIYF.

The rearrangement links TRBV19 to TRBJ2-1, with D perhaps matching TRBD2 (7 bases). Trimming pared 9 bases from V and 4 bases from J, leaving 16 bases between. The CDR3 sequence is 14 residues long. Germline V gene lookup returns CDR1 LNHDA and CDR2 SQIVND (reference sequence). CDR3 residues: CASRLGGGYNEQFF. The CDR3 DNA is TGTGCCAGCCGACTAGGGGGAGGGTACAATGAGCAGTTCTTC.

The chain has TRBV5-8 and TRBJ1-5; D not resolved. Looked up from germline, CDR1 is SGHTS and CDR2 is YDEGEE. Trimming removed 2 bases from V and 0 bases from J, with 21 bases in between. The CDR3 has 19 residues. CDR3 in DNA: TGTGCCAGCAGCTTAACTCCACTGGACCTACTCTATAGCAATCAGCCCCAGCATTTT. It specifies CASSLTPLDLLYSNQPQHF.

The CDR3 protein is CASSPGGLYGYTF. CDR3 nucleotides: TGTGCCAGCAGCCCCGGGGGTCTCTATGGCTACACCTTC. The genes are TRBV7-2 and TRBJ1-2; D is possibly TRBD1 (5 bases). The CDR3 is made up of 13 amino acids. Deletions cut 5 bases from V and 4 bases from J, with 11 bases between. Germline V CDR1 and CDR2: SGHTA, FQGNSA. The full variable domain, rest sourced from reference TRBV7-2 and TRBJ1-2, is GAGVSQSPSNKVTEKGKDVELRCDPISGHTALYWYRQSLGQGLEFLIYFQGNSAPDKSGLPSDRFSAERTGGSVSTLTIQRTQQEDSAVYLCASSPGGLYGYTFGSGTRLTVV.

The chain combines TRBV9 with TRBJ2-1; the D is unclear. The CDR3 has 12 amino acids. Trimming shortened V by 1 base and J by 6 bases, and 5 bases separated the two germline ends. The germline CDR1 and CDR2 sequences are SGDLS and YYNGEE. CDR3 nucleotide sequence: TGTGCCAGCAGCGTAAATCTCAATGAGCAGTTCTTC. This encodes CASSVNLNEQFF. Full variable domain (outside the CDR3, taken from reference TRBV9 and TRBJ2-1): DSGVTQTPKHLITATGQRVTLRCSPRSGDLSVYWYQQSLDQGLQFLIQYYNGEERAKGNILERFSAQQFPDLHSELNLSSLELGDSALYFCASSVNLNEQFFGPGTRLTVL.

The genes are TRBV5-1 and TRBJ1-3, with no clear D. The germline V and J ends were trimmed by 0 bases and 0 bases, with 10 bases remaining between them. Germline CDR1 reads SGHRS; CDR2 reads YFSETQ. The CDR3 runs 16 residues. CDR3 protein: CASSLEVPTSGNTIYF. CDR3 in DNA: TGCGCCAGCAGCTTGGAGGTCCCAACCTCTGGAAACACCATATATTTT.

V gene TRBV4-1 combines with J gene TRBJ2-1; D could derive from TRBD1 or TRBD2 (5 bases each). This CDR3 has 16 residues. Trimming left V 6 bases short and J 5 bases short, with 20 bases between. In germline, CDR1 is MGHRA, CDR2 YSYEKL. The DNA for the CDR3 is TGCGCCAGCAGTTCTCCGGGCCGGGACCCACACAATGAGCAGTTCTTC. Translated: CASSSPGRDPHNEQFF.

The CDR3 is CASSLQTARYEQYF. Written as DNA, the CDR3 is TGTGCCAGCAGTTTACAAACTGCCCGTTACGAGCAGTACTTC. The genes are TRBV27 and TRBJ2-7, with no clear D. In germline, CDR1 is MNHEY, CDR2 SMNVEV (reference sequence). The germline V and J ends were trimmed by 2 bases and 4 bases, with 12 bases remaining between them. The CDR3 runs to 14 residues.

The chain recombines TRBV6-2 or TRBV6-3 with TRBJ1-1, with no clear D. There are 14 residues in the CDR3. V was clipped by 0 bases and J by 3 bases, with 8 bases between them. In germline, CDR1 is MNHEY, CDR2 SVGEGT. CDR3 nucleotides: TGTGCCAGCAGTTACTCGAAATCAGACACTGAAGCTTTCTTT. Encoded protein: CASSYSKSDTEAFF.

This clone was counted a few times. This chain connects TRBV7-2 to TRBJ2-7; possible D gene TRBD2, 5 bases. This CDR3 has 12 residues. V lost 7 bases and J 3 bases, leaving 10 bases between the germline ends. From germline, CDR1 is SGHTA and CDR2 FQGNSA. Here the CDR3 DNA reads TGTGCCAGCACCCAACGGGGCTACGAGCAGTACTTC. This sequence encodes CASTQRGYEQYF. The full variable domain, its missing parts supplied by reference TRBV7-2 and TRBJ2-7, is GAGVSQSPSNKVTEKGKDVELRCDPISGHTALYWYRQSLGQGLEFLIYFQGNSAPDKSGLPSDRFSAERTGGSVSTLTIQRTQQEDSAVYLCASTQRGYEQYFGPGTRLTVT.

V and J are TRBV6-2 or TRBV6-3 and TRBJ2-5; tentatively, D is TRBD1 or TRBD2 (5 bases each). Trimming took 6 bases from V and 3 from J, leaving 20 bases between them. This CDR3 is 16 amino acids long. Per germline, CDR1 MNHEY and CDR2 SVGEGT. CDR3 in amino acids: CASSEREGFREETQYF. CDR3 sequence (DNA): TGTGCCAGCAGCGAACGTGAGGGGTTTCGGGAAGAGACCCAGTACTTC.

This clone came up a few times. This chain joins TRBV27 and TRBJ2-7; D ambiguous. The CDR3 extends over 15 amino acids. Deletions cut 4 bases from V and 0 bases from J, with 13 bases between. CDR1 is MNHEY, CDR2 SMNVEV, per germline (reference sequence). CDR3 coding DNA: TGTGCCAGCAGTTCCATGGCGGCCAGCTCCTACGAGCAGTACTTC. Translation gives CASSSMAASSYEQYF.

The CDR3 here is CASSQDGVSPQHF. The DNA of the CDR3 is TGCGCCAGCAGCCAAGACGGGGTTTCGCCCCAGCATTTT. This chain uses TRBV4-3 with TRBJ1-5, with unresolved D. CDR3 length: 13 residues. CDR1 and CDR2 (germline): LGHNA, YSLEER. V shed 0 bases and J shed 9 bases, with 9 bases lying between them.

The chain carries TRBV27 and TRBJ1-1; weak D call: TRBD1 (5 bases). Germline-derived CDR1 and CDR2 are MNHEY and SMNVEV (reference sequence). The CDR3 runs 13 residues. The V end was cut by 8 bases, the J end by 3 bases, with 13 bases between. The chain's CDR3 is CASSTAGYTEAFF. The CDR3 region has the DNA TGTGCCAGCTCGACAGCGGGGTACACTGAAGCTTTCTTT.

This chain uses TRBV29-1 with TRBJ2-1, with 10 bases matching TRBD2. This CDR3 comprises 16 residues. V dropped 4 bases and J dropped 2; count of bases not matched to a gene: 8. CDR1 and CDR2 (germline): SQVTM, ANQGSEA. CDR3 loop: CSVAISSGSPYNEQFF. In DNA form, the CDR3 reads TGCAGCGTTGCGATTTCTAGCGGGAGCCCCTACAATGAGCAGTTCTTC.

This chain connects TRBV4-1 to TRBJ2-7; D is uncertain. This CDR3 is 14 amino acids long. Germline lookup yields CDR1 MGHRA and CDR2 YSYEKL. Deletions cut 2 bases from V and 2 bases from J, with 10 bases between. The CDR3 sequence is CASSQRAVAYEQYF. In nucleotides, the CDR3 is TGCGCCAGCAGCCAACGGGCCGTCGCCTACGAGCAGTACTTC.